At least ten counts were recorded for the clone carrying this TCR beta chain. Assembly of TCR beta libraries relied on iRepertoire HTBI primers together with Arm-PCR of CDR3 regions. Each CDR3 protein is one row after TCRdb ran MiXCR on the multiplex PCR reads. The sample has 350,000 to 500,000 distinct CDR3 sequences, over 15% seen once. This sample is part of a study of regulatory T cells in long-lasting Graves disease. Specified time point: newly diagnosed GD, antithyroid drugs for less than 3 months. PBMC-extracted RNA yielded the TCR library. With 4 bases removed from V and 1 base from J, the gap between germline ends came to 7 bases. The CDR3 sequence is 12 residues long. Germline V lookup: CDR1 DFQATT, CDR2 SNEGSKA (reference sequence). These sequences were also reported in another study, on T cells in Graves' hyperthyroidism and ophthalmopathy. Turning to that study: The HTBI primer set served for first-round RT-PCR of the TCR CDR3.

The origin of this receptor is a woman in her twenties or thirties with Graves disease. The rearrangement uses TRBV20-1 and TRBJ1-1, with D unclear. Sequencing was performed on peripheral blood mononuclear cells (PBMCs), taken at new diagnosis, from a patient treated with antithyroid drugs. The CDR3 protein is CSATVSNTEAFF. The DNA for the CDR3 is TGCAGTGCTACTGTTTCGAACACTGAAGCTTTCTTT.